The sequence of this T cell receptor (beta chain) was determined in a study of human T cells and chemical hapten exposure. This clonotype has ten or more counts. Its target is not known. What the library attached to individual cDNA molecules were unique molecular identifiers. TCRdb reanalysed the RACE reads using MiXCR and keeps one entry per CDR3 protein. This table holds about 84,000 distinct CDR3 sequences, more than 9% found once. Time point indicated: patch test 2, 6 weeks after DPC sensitization. Documented treatment: therapeutic diphenylcyclopropenone sensitization with weekly scalp DPC. Germline lookup yields CDR1 DFQATT and CDR2 SNEGSKA (reference sequence). V lost 2 bases, J lost 5 bases, and 15 bases lay in between. The CDR3 length is 14 residues. Overall study findings and caveats: After DPC sensitization, TCRs above 1 in 1000 frequency showed no change. More PT1 expanded TCRs went with higher patch test scores.

The specimen was whole blood, collected in connection with sensitization to the hapten diphenylcyclopropenone (DPC). The source is a woman in her forties or fifties with alopecia areata. Some clones in this sample may be carry-over from other donors' samples. The gene calls are TRBV20-1 and TRBJ1-2; maybe TRBD1 (5 bases). This CDR3 is CSARPPGTEYGYTF. Here the CDR3 DNA reads TGCAGTGCTAGACCCCCAGGGACCGAATATGGCTACACCTTC.